This T cell receptor beta chain originates from a study of T cell repertoires in cytomegalovirus infection. Study context: CMV epitopes, recently identified HLA-C-restricted and well-studied HLA-B-restricted, were used. CMV infection together with matching HLA type was indicated by public TCR beta signatures.

MiXCR was run by TCRdb on the reads, yielding one entry per CDR3 protein. This repertoire shows approximately 910,000 distinct CDR3 sequences, under 40% found once; its top ten account for around 15%. This clonotype has ten or more counts. The target antigen is unknown. Per the germline V gene, CDR1 is SGHVS and CDR2 is FNYEAQ. Deletions cut 0 bases from V and 0 bases from J, with 14 bases between. The CDR3 length is 18 residues. Study findings and constraints: Based on cumulative public TCR beta family frequency, carriers of CMV plus the relevant HLA were identified. It was HLA-C-restricted CMV-specific TCR beta clonotypes that dominated the response ex vivo.

The material sequenced was cultured CD8+ T cells from PBMCs, taken from culture after CMV antigen stimulation. This chain links TRBV7-6 with TRBJ2-2; D might be TRBD1 (6 bases). This sequence originates from a human donor in good health (CMV status not recorded). Some clones in this sample may be carry-over from other donors' samples. CDR3 DNA: TGTGCCAGCAGCTTAGCGCCATCAGGGGACCCGAACACCGGGGAGCTGTTTTTT. Protein product: CASSLAPSGDPNTGELFF. Using reference TRBV7-6 and TRBJ2-2 for the parts outside the CDR3, the full variable domain is GAGVSQSPRYKVTKRGQDVALRCDPISGHVSLYWYRQALGQGPEFLTYFNYEAQQDKSGLPNDRFSAERPEGSISTLTIQRTEQRDSAMYRCASSLAPSGDPNTGELFFGEGSRLTVL.